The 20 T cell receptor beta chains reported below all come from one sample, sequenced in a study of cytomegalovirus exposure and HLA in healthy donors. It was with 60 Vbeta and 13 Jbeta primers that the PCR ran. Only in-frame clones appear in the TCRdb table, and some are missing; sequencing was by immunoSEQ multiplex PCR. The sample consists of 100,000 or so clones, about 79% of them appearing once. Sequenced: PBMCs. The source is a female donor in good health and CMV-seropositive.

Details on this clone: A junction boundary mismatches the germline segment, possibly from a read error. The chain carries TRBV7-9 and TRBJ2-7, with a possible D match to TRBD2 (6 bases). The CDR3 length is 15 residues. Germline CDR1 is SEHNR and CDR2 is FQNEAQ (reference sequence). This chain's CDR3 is CSSSLEGLGAYEQYF. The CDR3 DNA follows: TGTTCCAGCAGCTTAGAGGGACTTGGGGCCTACGAGCAGTACTTC.

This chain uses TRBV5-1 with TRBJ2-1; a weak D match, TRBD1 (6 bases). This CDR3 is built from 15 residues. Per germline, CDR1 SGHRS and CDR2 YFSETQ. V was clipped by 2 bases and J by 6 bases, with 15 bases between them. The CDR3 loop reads CASSFKRGQTNEQFF. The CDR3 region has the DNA TGCGCCAGCAGCTTTAAACGCGGACAGACCAATGAGCAGTTCTTC.

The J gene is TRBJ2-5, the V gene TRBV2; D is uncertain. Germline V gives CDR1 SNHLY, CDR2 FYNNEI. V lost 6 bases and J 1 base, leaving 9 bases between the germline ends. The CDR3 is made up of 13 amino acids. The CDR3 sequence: CASSPVVQETQYF. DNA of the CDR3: TGTGCCAGCAGCCCCGTTGTCCAAGAGACCCAGTACTTC.

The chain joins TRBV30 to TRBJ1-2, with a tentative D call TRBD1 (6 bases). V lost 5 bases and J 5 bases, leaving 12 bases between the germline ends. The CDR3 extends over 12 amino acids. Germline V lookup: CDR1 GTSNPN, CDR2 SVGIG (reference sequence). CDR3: CAWSPQGYGYTF. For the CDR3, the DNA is TGTGCCTGGTCCCCACAGGGTTATGGCTACACCTTC.

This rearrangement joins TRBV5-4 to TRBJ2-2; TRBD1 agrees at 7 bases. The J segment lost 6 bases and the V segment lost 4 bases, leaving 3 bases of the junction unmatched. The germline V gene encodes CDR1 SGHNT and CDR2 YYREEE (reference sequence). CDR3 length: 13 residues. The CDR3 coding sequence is TGTGCCAGCAGCCTACAGGGGTCCGGGGAGCTGTTTTTT. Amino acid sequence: CASSLQGSGELFF.

The CDR3 nucleotides are TGCGCCAGCAGCGCCTGCCGGACAGGGGCCGACCGGTACGAGCAGTACTTC. This codes for CASSACRTGADRYEQYF. The rearrangement links TRBV10-1 to TRBJ2-7; 9 positions match TRBD1. V dropped 6 bases and J dropped 4; count of bases not matched to a gene: 16. The germline V gene has CDR1 WNHNN and CDR2 SYGVQD (reference sequence). The CDR3 runs 17 residues.

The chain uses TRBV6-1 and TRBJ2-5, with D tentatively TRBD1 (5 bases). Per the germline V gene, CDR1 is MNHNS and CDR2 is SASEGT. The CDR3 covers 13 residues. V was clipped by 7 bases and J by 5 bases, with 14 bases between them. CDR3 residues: CASKMTALETQYF. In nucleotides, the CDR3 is TGTGCCAGCAAGATGACAGCTCTGGAGACCCAGTACTTC.

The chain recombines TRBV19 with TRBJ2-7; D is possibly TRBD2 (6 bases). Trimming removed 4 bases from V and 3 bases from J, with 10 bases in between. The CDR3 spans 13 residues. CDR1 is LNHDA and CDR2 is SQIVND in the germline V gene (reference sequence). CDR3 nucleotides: TGTGCCAGTAGTACTGGGGGGTTCTACGAGCAGTACTTC. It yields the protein CASSTGGFYEQYF.

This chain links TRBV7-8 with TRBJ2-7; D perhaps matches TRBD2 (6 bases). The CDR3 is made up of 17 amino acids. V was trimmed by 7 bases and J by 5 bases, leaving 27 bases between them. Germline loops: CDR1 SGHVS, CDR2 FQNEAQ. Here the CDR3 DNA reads TGTGCCAGCACCCTAACCCCCGGGGGTTGGGGATGGAACGAGCAGTACTTC. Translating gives CASTLTPGGWGWNEQYF.

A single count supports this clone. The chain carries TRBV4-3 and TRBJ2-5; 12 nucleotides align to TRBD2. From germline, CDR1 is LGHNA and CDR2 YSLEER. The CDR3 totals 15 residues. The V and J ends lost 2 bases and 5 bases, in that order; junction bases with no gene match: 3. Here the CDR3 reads CASSQSSGGEETQYF. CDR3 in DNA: TGCGCCAGCAGCCAATCTAGCGGGGGGGAGGAGACCCAGTACTTC.

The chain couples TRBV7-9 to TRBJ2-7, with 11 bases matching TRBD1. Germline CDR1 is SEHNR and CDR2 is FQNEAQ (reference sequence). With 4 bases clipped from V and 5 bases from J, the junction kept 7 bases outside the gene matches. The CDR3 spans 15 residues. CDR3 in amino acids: CASSSGTGGLNEQYF. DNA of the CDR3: TGTGCCAGCAGCTCGGGGACAGGGGGTCTCAACGAGCAGTACTTC.

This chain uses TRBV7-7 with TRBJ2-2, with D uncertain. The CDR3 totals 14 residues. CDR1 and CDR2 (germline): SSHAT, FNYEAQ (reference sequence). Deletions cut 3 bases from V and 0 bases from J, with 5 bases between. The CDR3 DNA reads TGTGCCAGCAGCTTCGCGACGAACACCGGGGAGCTGTTTTTT. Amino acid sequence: CASSFATNTGELFF.

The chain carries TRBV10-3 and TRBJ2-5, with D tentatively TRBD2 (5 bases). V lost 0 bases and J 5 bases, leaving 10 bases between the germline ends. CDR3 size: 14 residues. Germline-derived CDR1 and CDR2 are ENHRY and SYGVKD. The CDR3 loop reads CAISESLARETQYF. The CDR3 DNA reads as TGTGCCATCAGTGAGTCCCTAGCCAGGGAGACCCAGTACTTC.

CDR3 residues: CASSLVGQGDTGELFF. CDR3 coding DNA: TGTGCCAGCAGCTTAGTCGGACAGGGGGACACCGGGGAGCTGTTTTTT. V usage is TRBV7-9 and J usage is TRBJ2-2; TRBD1 aligns across 10 bases. The CDR3 is made up of 16 amino acids. The germline gives CDR1 SEHNR, CDR2 FQNEAQ (reference sequence). Unmatched junction bases numbered 2, after V lost 1 base and J lost 3 bases.

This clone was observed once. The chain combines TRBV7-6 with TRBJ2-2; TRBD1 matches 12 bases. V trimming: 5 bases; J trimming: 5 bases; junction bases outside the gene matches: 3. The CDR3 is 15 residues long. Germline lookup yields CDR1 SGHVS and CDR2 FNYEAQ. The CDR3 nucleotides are TGTGCCAGCAGCCCGGGACAGGGGGCGACCGGGGAGCTGTTTTTT. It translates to CASSPGQGATGELFF.

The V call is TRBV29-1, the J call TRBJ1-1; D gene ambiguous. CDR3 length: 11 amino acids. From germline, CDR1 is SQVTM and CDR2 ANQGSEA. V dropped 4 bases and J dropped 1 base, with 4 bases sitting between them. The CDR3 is CSVAWNTEAFF. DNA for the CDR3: TGCAGCGTTGCTTGGAACACTGAAGCTTTCTTT.

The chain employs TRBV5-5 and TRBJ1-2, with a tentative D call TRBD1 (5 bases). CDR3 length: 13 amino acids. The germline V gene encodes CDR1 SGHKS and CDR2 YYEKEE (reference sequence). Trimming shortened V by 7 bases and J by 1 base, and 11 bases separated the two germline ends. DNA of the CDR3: TGTGCCAGCCGGACAACCAATAACTATGGCTACACCTTC. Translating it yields CASRTTNNYGYTF.

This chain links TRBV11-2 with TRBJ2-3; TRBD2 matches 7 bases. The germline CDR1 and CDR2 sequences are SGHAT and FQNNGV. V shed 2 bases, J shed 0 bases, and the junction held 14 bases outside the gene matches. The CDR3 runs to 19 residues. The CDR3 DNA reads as TGTGCCAGCAGCTTATCGGCGGGACTACTAAAAACTAGCACAGATACGCAGTATTTT. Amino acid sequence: CASSLSAGLLKTSTDTQYF.

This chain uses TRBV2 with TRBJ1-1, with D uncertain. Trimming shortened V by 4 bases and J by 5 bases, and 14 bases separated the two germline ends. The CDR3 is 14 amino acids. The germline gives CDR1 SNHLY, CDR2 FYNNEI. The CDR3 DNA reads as TGTGCCAGCAGTGGAGGCAGTAGTTTTACTGAAGCTTTCTTT. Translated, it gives CASSGGSSFTEAFF.

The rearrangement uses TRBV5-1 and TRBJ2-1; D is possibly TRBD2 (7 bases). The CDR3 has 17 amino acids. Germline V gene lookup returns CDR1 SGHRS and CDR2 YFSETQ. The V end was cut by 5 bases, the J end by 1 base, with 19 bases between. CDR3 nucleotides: TGCGCCAGCAGGCGCAGGGAGGGGGAGTTTTCCTACAATGAGCAGTTCTTC. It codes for CASRRREGEFSYNEQFF.